The 6 T cell receptor beta chains reported below all come from one sample, sequenced in a study of cytomegalovirus exposure and HLA in healthy donors. Researchers ran the PCR with 60 Vbeta and 13 Jbeta primers. Using immunoSEQ multiplex PCR, the repertoire was profiled, and TCRdb retains in-frame clones only, with some absent. The sample holds tens of thousands of clones, 78% seen once. The sequenced material came from PBMCs. The receptors originated from a woman aged 40 to 50 in good health and CMV-seropositive.

The sample holds a few counts of this clone. The chain recombines TRBV5-1 with TRBJ1-4; possibly TRBD1 for D (6 bases). Deletions cut 3 bases from V and 0 bases from J, with 6 bases between. Germline-derived CDR1 and CDR2 are SGHRS and YFSETQ. This CDR3 is 14 amino acids long. CDR3 coding DNA: TGCGCCAGCAGCTGGACAGCAACTAATGAAAAACTGTTTTTT. This codes for CASSWTATNEKLFF.

V is TRBV27 and J is TRBJ2-7, with D possibly being TRBD1 (6 bases). The V end was cut by 4 bases, the J end by 5 bases, with 12 bases between. In germline, CDR1 is MNHEY, CDR2 SMNVEV (reference sequence). The CDR3 runs to 13 residues. CDR3 sequence reads: CASSWGHRDEQYF. DNA of the CDR3: TGTGCCAGCAGTTGGGGTCACAGGGACGAGCAGTACTTC.

The rearrangement links TRBV7-2 to TRBJ2-1; D ambiguous. Germline V gives CDR1 SGHTA, CDR2 FQGNSA. This CDR3 contains 14 residues. The V and J ends lost 1 base and 0 bases respectively, with 4 bases between them. The CDR3 reads CASSLDGSYNEQFF. The CDR3, as DNA: TGTGCCAGCAGCTTAGACGGCTCCTACAATGAGCAGTTCTTC.

This chain connects TRBV4-1 to TRBJ2-1; D is possibly TRBD1 (6 bases). Trimming removed 1 base at V and 7 bases at J, with 11 bases between. From germline, CDR1 is MGHRA and CDR2 YSYEKL. The CDR3 is made up of 14 amino acids. The CDR3 DNA follows: TGCGCCAGCAGCCAAGTGACAGGCGGGAATGAGCAGTTCTTC. Protein sequence: CASSQVTGGNEQFF.

This rearrangement joins TRBV30 to TRBJ1-5; unclear D gene. Trimming took off 3 bases at V and 0 bases at J, with 15 bases between the two ends. CDR1 GTSNPN and CDR2 SVGIG come from the germline V gene (reference sequence). This CDR3 spans 16 amino acids. The CDR3: CAWSGISQYSNQPQHF. The CDR3 nucleotides are TGTGCCTGGAGCGGGATCAGTCAATATAGCAATCAGCCCCAGCATTTT.

V gene TRBV5-8 combines with J gene TRBJ2-5, with a possible D match to TRBD1 (5 bases). The V and J ends lost 3 bases and 1 base respectively, with 10 bases between them. The CDR3 spans 14 residues. Germline loops: CDR1 SGHTS, CDR2 YDEGEE. This CDR3 reads CASSSYQGQETQYF. In nucleotides, the CDR3 is TGTGCCAGCAGCTCCTACCAGGGCCAAGAGACCCAGTACTTC.